This T cell receptor (beta chain) was identified in a study of blood T cell repertoires in COVID-19. About the study: There were acute and convalescent COVID-19 samples, and they came from the United States, Italy and Spain.

Germline assignment: CDR1 SGHRS and CDR2 YFSETQ. J gave up 5 bases and V 5 bases, and 9 bases lay outside the gene matches. The CDR3 is 14 amino acids. As handled by the study authors: It was from reference gene primer amplification that nucleated cell counts were estimated. The repertoire was sequenced with immunoSEQ multiplex PCR; TCRdb's copy has only in-frame clones and lacks some. V and J calls and clone size come straight from that table; D and trimming were deduced from the DNA. Among around 100,000 clones listed, 80% to 90% were seen once. The TCR sequence derives from a human donor in a cohort sampled during active COVID-19. V and J are TRBV5-1 and TRBJ1-1, with 7 positions matching TRBD1. The specimen was peripheral blood. The CDR3 protein is CASRPRQGRTEAFF. The CDR3 nucleotides read TGCGCCAGCAGACCTAGACAGGGCAGGACTGAAGCTTTCTTT. The full variable domain, completed using reference TRBV5-1 and TRBJ1-1, is KAGVTQTPRYLIKTRGQQVTLSCSPISGHRSVSWYQQTPGQGLQFLFEYFSETQRNKGNFPGRFSGRQFSNSRSEMNVSTLELGDSALYLCASRPRQGRTEAFFGQGTRLTVV.